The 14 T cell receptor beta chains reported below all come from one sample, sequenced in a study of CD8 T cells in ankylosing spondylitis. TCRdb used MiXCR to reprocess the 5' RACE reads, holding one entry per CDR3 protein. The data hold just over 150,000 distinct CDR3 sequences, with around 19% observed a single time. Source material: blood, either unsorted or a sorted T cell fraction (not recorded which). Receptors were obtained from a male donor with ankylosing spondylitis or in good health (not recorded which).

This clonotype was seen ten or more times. Written as DNA, the CDR3 is TGCAGTGCTAAGCGGGAGTTTAATTCACCCCTCCACTTT. This codes for CSAKREFNSPLHF. This chain links TRBV20-1 with TRBJ1-6; no definite D call. Trimming stripped 4 bases from V and 6 bases from J, with 10 bases between. The CDR3 length is 13 residues. Germline CDR1 reads DFQATT; CDR2 reads SNEGSKA (reference sequence).

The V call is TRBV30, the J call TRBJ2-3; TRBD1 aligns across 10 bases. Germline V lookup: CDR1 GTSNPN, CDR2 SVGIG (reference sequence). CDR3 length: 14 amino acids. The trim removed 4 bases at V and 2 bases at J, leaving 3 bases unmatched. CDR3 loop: CAWKRQGATDTQYF. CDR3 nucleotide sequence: TGTGCCTGGAAAAGACAGGGGGCCACAGATACGCAGTATTTT.

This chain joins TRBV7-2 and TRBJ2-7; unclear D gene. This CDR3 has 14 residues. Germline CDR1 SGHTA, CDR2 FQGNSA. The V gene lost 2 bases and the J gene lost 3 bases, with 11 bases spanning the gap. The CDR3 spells CASSLRNLHYEQYF. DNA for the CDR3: TGTGCCAGCAGCTTAAGAAATCTCCACTACGAGCAGTACTTC.

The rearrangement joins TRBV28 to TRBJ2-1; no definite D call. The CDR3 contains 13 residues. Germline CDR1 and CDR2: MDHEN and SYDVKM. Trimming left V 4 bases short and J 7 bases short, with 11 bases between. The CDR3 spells CASSWLNLNEQFF. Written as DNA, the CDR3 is TGTGCCAGCAGTTGGCTGAACCTTAATGAGCAGTTCTTC.

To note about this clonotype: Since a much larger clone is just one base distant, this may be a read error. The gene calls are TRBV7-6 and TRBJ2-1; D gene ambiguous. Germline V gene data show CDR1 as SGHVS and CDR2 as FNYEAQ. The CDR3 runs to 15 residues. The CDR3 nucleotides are TGTGCCAGCAGCTCGCTCGGGCAGCAATACAATGAGCAGTCCTTC. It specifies CASSSLGQQYNEQSF.

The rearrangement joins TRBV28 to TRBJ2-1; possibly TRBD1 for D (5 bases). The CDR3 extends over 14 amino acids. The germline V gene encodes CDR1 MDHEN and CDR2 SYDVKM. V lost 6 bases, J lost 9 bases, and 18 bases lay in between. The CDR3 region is CASSPTEVTVEQFF. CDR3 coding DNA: TGTGCCAGCAGCCCTACGGAAGTGACAGTTGAGCAGTTCTTC.

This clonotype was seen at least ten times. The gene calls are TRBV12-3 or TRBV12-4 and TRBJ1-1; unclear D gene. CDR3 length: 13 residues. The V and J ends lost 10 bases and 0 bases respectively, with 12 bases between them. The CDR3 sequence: CATNRVLNTEAFF. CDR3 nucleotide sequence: TGTGCCACCAACCGGGTTCTGAACACTGAAGCTTTCTTT.

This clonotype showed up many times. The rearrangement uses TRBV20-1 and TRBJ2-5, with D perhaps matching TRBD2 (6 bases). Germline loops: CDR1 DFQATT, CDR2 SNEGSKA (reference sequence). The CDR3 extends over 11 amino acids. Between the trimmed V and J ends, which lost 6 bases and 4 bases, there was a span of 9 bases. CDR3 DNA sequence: TGCAGTGCGCGGGATACAGAGACCCAGTACTTC. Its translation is CSARDTETQYF.

This CDR3 is CASSLDFTEAFF. The CDR3 bases are TGTGCCAGCAGCTTAGATTTTACTGAAGCTTTCTTT. The V gene is TRBV11-1, the J gene TRBJ1-1; D is undetermined. This CDR3 contains 12 residues. The ends were cut back, 1 base at V and 5 bases at J, with 5 bases in the middle. Germline V CDR1 and CDR2: SGHAT, FQDESV (reference sequence).

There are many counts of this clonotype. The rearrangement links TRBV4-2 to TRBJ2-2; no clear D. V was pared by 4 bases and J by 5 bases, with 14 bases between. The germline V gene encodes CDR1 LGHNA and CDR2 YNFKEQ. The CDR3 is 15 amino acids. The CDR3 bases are TGTGCCAGCAGCCCAGGAACTTCTCGGACCGGGGAGCTGTTTTTT. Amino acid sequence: CASSPGTSRTGELFF.

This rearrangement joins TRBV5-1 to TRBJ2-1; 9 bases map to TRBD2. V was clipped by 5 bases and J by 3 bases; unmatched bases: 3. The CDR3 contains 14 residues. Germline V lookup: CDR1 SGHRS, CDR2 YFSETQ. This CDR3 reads CASRVSGSYNEQFF. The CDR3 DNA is TGCGCCAGCAGAGTTAGCGGGAGCTACAATGAGCAGTTCTTC. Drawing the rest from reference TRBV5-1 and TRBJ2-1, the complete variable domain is KAGVTQTPRYLIKTRGQQVTLSCSPISGHRSVSWYQQTPGQGLQFLFEYFSETQRNKGNFPGRFSGRQFSNSRSEMNVSTLELGDSALYLCASRVSGSYNEQFFGPGTRLTVL.

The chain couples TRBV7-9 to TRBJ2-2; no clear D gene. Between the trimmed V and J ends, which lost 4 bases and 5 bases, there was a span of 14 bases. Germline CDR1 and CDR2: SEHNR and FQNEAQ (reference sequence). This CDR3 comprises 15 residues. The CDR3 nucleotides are TGTGCCAGCAGCTCCCCGCTGGGCAGTACCGGGGAGCTGTTTTTT. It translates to CASSSPLGSTGELFF.

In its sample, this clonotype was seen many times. The chain's CDR3 is CASSQDGRLPGANVLTF. CDR3 sequence (DNA): TGTGCCAGCAGCCAAGATGGCAGACTCCCTGGGGCCAACGTCCTGACTTTC. The rearrangement uses TRBV3-1 and TRBJ2-6; D uncertain. Germline V lookup: CDR1 LGHDT, CDR2 YNNKEL (reference sequence). With 0 bases removed from V and 2 bases from J, the gap between germline ends came to 11 bases. This CDR3 is 17 amino acids long.

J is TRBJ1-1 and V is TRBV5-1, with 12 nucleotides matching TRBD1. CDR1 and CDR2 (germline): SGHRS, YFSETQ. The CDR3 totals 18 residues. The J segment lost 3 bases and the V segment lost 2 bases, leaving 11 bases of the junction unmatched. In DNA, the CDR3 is TGCGCCAGCAGCTTCTCCGGGACAGGGGGCTCAGCGGACACTGAAGCTTTCTTT. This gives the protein CASSFSGTGGSADTEAFF. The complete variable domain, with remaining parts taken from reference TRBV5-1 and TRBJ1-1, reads KAGVTQTPRYLIKTRGQQVTLSCSPISGHRSVSWYQQTPGQGLQFLFEYFSETQRNKGNFPGRFSGRQFSNSRSEMNVSTLELGDSALYLCASSFSGTGGSADTEAFFGQGTRLTVV.